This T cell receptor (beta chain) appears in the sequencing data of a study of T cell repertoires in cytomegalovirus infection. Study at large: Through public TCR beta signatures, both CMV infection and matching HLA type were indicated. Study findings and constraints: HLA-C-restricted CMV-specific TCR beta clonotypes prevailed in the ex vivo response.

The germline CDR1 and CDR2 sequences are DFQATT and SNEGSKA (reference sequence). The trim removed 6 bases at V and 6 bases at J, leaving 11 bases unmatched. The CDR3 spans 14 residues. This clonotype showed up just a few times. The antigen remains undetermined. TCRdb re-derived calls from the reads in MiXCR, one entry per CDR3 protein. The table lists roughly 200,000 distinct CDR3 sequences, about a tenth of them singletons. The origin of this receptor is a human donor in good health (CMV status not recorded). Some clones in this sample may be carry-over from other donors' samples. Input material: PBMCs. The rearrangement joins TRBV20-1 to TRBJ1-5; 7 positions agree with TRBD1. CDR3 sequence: CSARGQGGSQPQHF. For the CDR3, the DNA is TGCAGTGCCCGCGGGCAGGGGGGGAGTCAGCCCCAGCATTTT.